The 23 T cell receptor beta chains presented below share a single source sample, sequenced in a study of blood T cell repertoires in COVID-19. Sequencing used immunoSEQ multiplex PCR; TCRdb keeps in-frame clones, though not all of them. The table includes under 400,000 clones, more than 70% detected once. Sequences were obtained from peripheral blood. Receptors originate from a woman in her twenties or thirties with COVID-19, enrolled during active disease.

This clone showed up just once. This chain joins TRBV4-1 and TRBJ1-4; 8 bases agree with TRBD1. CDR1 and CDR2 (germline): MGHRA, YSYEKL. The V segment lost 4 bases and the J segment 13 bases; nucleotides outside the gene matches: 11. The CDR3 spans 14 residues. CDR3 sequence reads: CASSPTDRAIALFF. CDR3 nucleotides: TGCGCCAGCAGCCCCACGGACAGGGCAATTGCACTGTTTTTT.

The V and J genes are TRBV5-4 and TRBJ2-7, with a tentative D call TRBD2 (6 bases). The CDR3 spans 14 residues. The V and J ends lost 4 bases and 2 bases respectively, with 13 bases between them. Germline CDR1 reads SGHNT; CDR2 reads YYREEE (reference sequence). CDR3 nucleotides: TGTGCCAGCAGCGAACGGGACTCGACCTACGAGCAGTACTTC. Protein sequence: CASSERDSTYEQYF.

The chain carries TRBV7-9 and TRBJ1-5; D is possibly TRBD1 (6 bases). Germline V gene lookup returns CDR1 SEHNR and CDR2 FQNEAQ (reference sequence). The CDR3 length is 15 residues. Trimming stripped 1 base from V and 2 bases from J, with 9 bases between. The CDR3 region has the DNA TGTGCCAGCAGCTTAGAGGGACAAGGCAATCAGCCCCAGCATTTT. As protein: CASSLEGQGNQPQHF.

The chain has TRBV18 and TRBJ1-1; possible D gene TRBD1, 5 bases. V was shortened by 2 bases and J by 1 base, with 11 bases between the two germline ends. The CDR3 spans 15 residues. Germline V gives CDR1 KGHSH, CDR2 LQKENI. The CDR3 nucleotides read TGTGCCAGCTCACCAGGGGGGTTGCGGAACACTGAAGCTTTCTTT. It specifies CASSPGGLRNTEAFF.

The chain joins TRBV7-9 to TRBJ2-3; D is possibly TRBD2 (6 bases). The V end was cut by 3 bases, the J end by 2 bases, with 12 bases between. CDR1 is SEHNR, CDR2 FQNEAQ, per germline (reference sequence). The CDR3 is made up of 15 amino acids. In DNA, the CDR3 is TGTGCCAGCAGCTTCGGGGGAGCATACACAGATACGCAGTATTTT. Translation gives CASSFGGAYTDTQYF.

CDR3 bases: TGTGCCAGCATTCGAGCCGGGACAGGGCACAATGAGCAGTTCTTC. Translated: CASIRAGTGHNEQFF. The rearrangement uses TRBV28 and TRBJ2-1; TRBD1 matches 9 bases. Trimming at V came to 7 bases and at J to 5 bases, leaving 9 bases not matched to a gene. Germline V CDR1 and CDR2: MDHEN, SYDVKM. The CDR3 is 15 amino acids.

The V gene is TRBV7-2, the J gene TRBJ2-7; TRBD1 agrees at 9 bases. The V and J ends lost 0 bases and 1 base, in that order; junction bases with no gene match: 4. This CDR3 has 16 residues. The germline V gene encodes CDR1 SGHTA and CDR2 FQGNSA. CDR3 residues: CASSLAGTGISYEQYF. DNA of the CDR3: TGTGCCAGCAGCTTAGCGGGGACAGGGATATCCTACGAGCAGTACTTC.

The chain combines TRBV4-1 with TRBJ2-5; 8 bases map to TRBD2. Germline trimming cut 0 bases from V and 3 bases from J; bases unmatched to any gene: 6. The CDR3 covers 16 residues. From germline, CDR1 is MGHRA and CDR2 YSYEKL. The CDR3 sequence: CASSQEGSGAKETQYF. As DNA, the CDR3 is TGCGCCAGCAGCCAAGAGGGTAGCGGGGCCAAAGAGACCCAGTACTTC.

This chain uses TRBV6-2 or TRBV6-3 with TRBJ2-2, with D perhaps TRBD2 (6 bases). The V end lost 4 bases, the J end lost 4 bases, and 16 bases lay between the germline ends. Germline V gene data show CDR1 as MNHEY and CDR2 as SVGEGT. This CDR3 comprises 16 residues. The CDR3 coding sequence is TGTGCCAGCAGTTCCATTAGCGGAAGCCTCACCGGGGAGCTGTTTTTT. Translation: CASSSISGSLTGELFF.

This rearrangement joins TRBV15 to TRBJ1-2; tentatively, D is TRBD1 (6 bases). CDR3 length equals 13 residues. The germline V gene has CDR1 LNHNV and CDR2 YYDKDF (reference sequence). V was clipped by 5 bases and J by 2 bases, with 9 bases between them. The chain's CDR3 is CATSEGQNYGYTF. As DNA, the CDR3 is TGTGCCACCAGCGAAGGACAGAACTATGGCTACACCTTC.

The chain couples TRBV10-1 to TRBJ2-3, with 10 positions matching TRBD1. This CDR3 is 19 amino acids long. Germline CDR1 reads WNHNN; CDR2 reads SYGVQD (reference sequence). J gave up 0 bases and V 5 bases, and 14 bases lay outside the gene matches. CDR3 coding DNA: TGCGCCAGCAGTTGGTGTAACCGGGACAGGGGTACTAGCACAGATACGCAGTATTTT. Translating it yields CASSWCNRDRGTSTDTQYF.

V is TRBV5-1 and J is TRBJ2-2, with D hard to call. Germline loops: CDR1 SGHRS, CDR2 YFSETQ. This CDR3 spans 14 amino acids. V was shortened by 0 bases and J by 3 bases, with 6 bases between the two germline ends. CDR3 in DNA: TGCGCCAGCAGCTTGGCACGGTACACCGGGGAGCTGTTTTTT. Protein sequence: CASSLARYTGELFF.

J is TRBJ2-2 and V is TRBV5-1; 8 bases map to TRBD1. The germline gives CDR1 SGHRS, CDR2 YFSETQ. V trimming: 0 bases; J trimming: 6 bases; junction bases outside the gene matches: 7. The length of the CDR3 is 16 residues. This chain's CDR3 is CASSLVMNRGAGELFF. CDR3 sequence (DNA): TGCGCCAGCAGCTTGGTTATGAACAGGGGGGCCGGGGAGCTGTTTTTT.

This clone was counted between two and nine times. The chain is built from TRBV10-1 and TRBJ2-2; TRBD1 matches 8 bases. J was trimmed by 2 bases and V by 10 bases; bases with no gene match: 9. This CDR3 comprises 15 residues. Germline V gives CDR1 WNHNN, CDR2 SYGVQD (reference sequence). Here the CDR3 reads CATRQGPVNTGELFF. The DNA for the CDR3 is TGCGCCACCAGACAGGGGCCTGTTAACACCGGGGAGCTGTTTTTT.

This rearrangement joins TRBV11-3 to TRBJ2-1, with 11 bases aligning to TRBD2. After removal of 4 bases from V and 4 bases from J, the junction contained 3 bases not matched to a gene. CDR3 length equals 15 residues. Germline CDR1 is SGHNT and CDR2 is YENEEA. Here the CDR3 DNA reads TGTGCCAGCAGCTCACTAGCGGGAGCTTACAATGAGCAGTTCTTC. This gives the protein CASSSLAGAYNEQFF.

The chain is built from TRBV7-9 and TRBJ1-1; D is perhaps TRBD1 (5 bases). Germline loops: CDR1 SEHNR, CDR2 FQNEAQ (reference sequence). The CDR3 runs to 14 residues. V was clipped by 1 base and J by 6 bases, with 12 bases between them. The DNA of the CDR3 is TGTGCCAGCAGCTTAGAGGGGACTGCTGCTGAAGCTTTCTTT. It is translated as CASSLEGTAAEAFF.

The CDR3 is CASSPTAGAGYTGELFF. CDR3 DNA: TGTGCCAGCTCACCAACGGCAGGGGCAGGGTACACCGGGGAGCTGTTTTTT. This chain joins TRBV18 and TRBJ2-2; D may be TRBD1 (6 bases). This CDR3 has 17 amino acids. The germline V gene has CDR1 KGHSH and CDR2 LQKENI. The V end was cut by 2 bases, the J end by 3 bases, with 16 bases between.

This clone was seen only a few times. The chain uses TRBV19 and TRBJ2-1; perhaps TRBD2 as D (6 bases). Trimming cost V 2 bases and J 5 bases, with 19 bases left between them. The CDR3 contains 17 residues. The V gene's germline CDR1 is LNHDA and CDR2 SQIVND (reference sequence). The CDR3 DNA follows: TGTGCCAGTAGTATAAGGCCCTCGGGCGGGATGGACAATGAGCAGTTCTTC. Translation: CASSIRPSGGMDNEQFF. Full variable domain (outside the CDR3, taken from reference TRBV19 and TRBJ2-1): DGGITQSPKYLFRKEGQNVTLSCEQNLNHDAMYWYRQDPGQGLRLIYYSQIVNDFQKGDIAEGYSVSREKKESFPLTVTSAQKNPTAFYLCASSIRPSGGMDNEQFFGPGTRLTVL.

CDR3 coding DNA: TGTGCCAGCAGCCCCAGAACAGGATTCGCCTACGAGCAGTACTTC. The encoded protein is CASSPRTGFAYEQYF. The rearrangement uses TRBV7-9 and TRBJ2-7; D possibly corresponds to TRBD1 (5 bases). The germline V gene encodes CDR1 SEHNR and CDR2 FQNEAQ (reference sequence). This CDR3 region has 15 residues. The ends were cut back, 5 bases at V and 2 bases at J, with 16 bases in the middle.

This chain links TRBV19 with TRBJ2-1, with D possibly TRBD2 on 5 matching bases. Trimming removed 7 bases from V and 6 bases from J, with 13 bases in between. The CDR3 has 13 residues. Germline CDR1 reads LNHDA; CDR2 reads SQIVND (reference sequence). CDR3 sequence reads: CASTPIGSNEQFF. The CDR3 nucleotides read TGTGCCAGTACCCCCATAGGGAGCAATGAGCAGTTCTTC.

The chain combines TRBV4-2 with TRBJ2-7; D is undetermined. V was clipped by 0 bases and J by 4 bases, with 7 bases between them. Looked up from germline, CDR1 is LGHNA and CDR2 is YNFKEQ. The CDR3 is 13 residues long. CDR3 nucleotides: TGTGCCAGCAGCCAAGATACAAGTTACGAGCAGTACTTC. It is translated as CASSQDTSYEQYF.

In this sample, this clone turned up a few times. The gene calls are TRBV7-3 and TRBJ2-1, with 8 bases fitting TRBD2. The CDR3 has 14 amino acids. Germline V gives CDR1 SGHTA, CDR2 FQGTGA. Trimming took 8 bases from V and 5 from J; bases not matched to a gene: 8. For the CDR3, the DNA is TGTGCCAGCGGAACTAGCGGAAGGAACAATGAGCAGTTCTTC. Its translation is CASGTSGRNNEQFF.

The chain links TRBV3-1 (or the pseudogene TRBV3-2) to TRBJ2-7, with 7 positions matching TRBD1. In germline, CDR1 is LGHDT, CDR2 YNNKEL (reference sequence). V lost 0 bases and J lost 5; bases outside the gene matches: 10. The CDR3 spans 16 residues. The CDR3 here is CASSQDRGPSKDEQYF. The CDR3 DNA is TGTGCCAGCAGCCAAGATAGGGGGCCCAGCAAGGACGAGCAGTACTTC.